The rows below give T cell receptor beta chains drawn from one sample of a study of a mutant IDH1 vaccine in newly diagnosed glioma. No antigen has been assigned to these receptors. Generated by immunoSEQ multiplex PCR, the TCRdb table keeps only in-frame clones and is missing some. The table lists 25,000 to 30,000 clones, about 89% of them singletons. Sequences were derived from PBMCs, sampled from a glioma patient whose treatment included an IDH1 peptide vaccine. The source is a man younger than 35 with glioma. Both conserved end residues are part of each CDR3. Each record gives: V gene, D gene, J gene, clone size, CDR3 DNA, CDR3 protein. The D gene is left open where the match is weak. Size tells how often a clone was seen (once, few, many) or the class of an expanded clone, and some rows leave it out.

TRBV7-2	TRBD2	TRBJ2-2	NA	TGTGCCAGCAGCTCCCCGGGACTAGCGGGAGGGAACACCGGGGAGCTGTTTTTT	CASSSPGLAGGNTGELFF
TRBV29-1	TRBD1	TRBJ2-2	NA	TGCAGCGGGGAGGTCAGGGGGCGAGGCGGGGAGCTGTTTTTT	CSGEVRGRGGELFF
TRBV29-1	NA	TRBJ2-7	NA	TGCAGCATAGGATACGGGAGTGACATCGGCGAGCAGTACTTC	CSIGYGSDIGEQYF
TRBV29-1	NA	TRBJ1-1	NA	TGCAGCGTTCTGGACAACACTGAAGCTTTCTTT	CSVLDNTEAFF
TRBV7-9	NA	TRBJ1-2	NA	TGTGCCAGCAGCTTAGTTTCAAACAGCCCAAACTATGGCTACACCTTC	CASSLVSNSPNYGYTF
TRBV4-3	NA	TRBJ2-7	NA	TGCGCCAGCAGCCAAGATAGGGCGGGAAACTACGAGCAGTACTTC	CASSQDRAGNYEQYF
TRBV19	NA	TRBJ1-1	once	TGTGCCAGTAGTACCGGTCAGCCCCACACTGAAGCTTTCTTT	CASSTGQPHTEAFF
TRBV6-1	NA	TRBJ2-5	NA	TGTGCCAGCAGTGCGGGTGCGGTAGCGGCGAGGAGATTTCAAGAGACCCAGTACTTC	CASSAGAVAARRFQETQYF
TRBV14	NA	TRBJ2-7	once	TGTGCCAGCAGCCCCTCCGGGACTCTCAACTCCTACGAGCAGTACTTC	CASSPSGTLNSYEQYF
TRBV7-2	NA	TRBJ2-1	once	TGTGCCAGCAGCCCTCAGCTGCCTCAAGGCAATGAGCAGTTCTTC	CASSPQLPQGNEQFF
TRBV6-6	NA	TRBJ2-5	NA	TGTGCCAGCAGCCTGGCCTCAGAGACCCAGTACTTC	CASSLASETQYF
TRBV6-5	NA	TRBJ2-1	NA	TGTGCCAGCAGTTACTCGACCAGCCATGAGCAGTTCTTC	CASSYSTSHEQFF
TRBV2	TRBD2	TRBJ2-7	NA	TGTGCCAGCAGTGATCTAGCGGTCGAGCAGTACTTC	CASSDLAVEQYF
TRBV9	TRBD1	TRBJ1-5	NA	TGTGCCAGAGTCCGACAGGGGGCGAGTCAGCCCCAGCATTTT	CARVRQGASQPQHF